This T cell receptor beta chain was recovered during a study of blood T cell repertoires in COVID-19. Assay: immunoSEQ multiplex PCR; the TCRdb copy retains only in-frame clones and omits some. This table holds fewer than 400,000 clones, approximately 90% found once. Germline-derived CDR1 and CDR2 are MDHEN and SYDVKM. This CDR3 is 16 amino acids long. Trimming took 6 bases from V and 1 from J; bases not matched to a gene: 9. Membership in each cohort depended on participant-reported clinical history. Recovery meant two consecutive negative NP/OP PCR tests, professional clearance, or resolved symptoms. This clone was recorded only once.

The sequence came from a woman in her late teens or twenties who had recovered from COVID-19. Sequenced sample: PBMCs or T cells enriched from blood (not recorded which). This chain joins TRBV28 and TRBJ2-1; TRBD1 aligns across 7 bases. The CDR3 is CASRRGHRDSYNEQFF. Written as DNA, the CDR3 is TGTGCCAGCAGAAGGGGGCATCGGGATTCCTACAATGAGCAGTTCTTC.